A selection of T cell receptor beta chains follows, all from one sample in a study of low-dose radiotherapy and immunotherapy resistance in tumors. MiXCR was run by TCRdb on the reads, yielding one entry per CDR3 protein. Of 55,000 to 65,000 distinct CDR3 sequences listed, about 30% are singletons. The sequencing here drew on PBMCs, taken before treatment. These receptors were obtained from a male donor with rectosigmoid adenocarcinoma. CDR3s include the opening cysteine and the closing phenylalanine or tryptophan. The D gene is left open where the match is weak. The listing skips clone size in some rows; elsewhere it reads once, few, many or a size class.

CDR3 protein,CDR3 DNA,clone size,V gene,J gene,D gene
CASSFLGEGQPQHF,TGTGCCAGCAGTTTTCTAGGGGAAGGTCAGCCCCAGCATTTT,many,TRBV28,TRBJ1-5,-
CASSSGTPLYEQYF,TGTGCCAGCAGCTCAGGGACTCCCCTCTACGAGCAGTACTTC,many,TRBV5-6,TRBJ2-7,-
CSPDLRYYEQYF,TGCAGTCCCGATCTTCGTTATTACGAGCAGTACTTC,-,TRBV29-1,TRBJ2-7,-
CATSDTTGGTDTQYF,TGTGCCACCAGTGACACCACAGGGGGCACAGATACGCAGTATTTT,many,TRBV24-1,TRBJ2-3,TRBD1
CASTLAGQGPQPQHF,TGTGCCAGCACTCTGGCCGGACAGGGCCCTCAGCCCCAGCATTTT,many,TRBV28,TRBJ1-5,TRBD1
CASSPAGTGGAAFF,TGTGCCAGCAGCCCAGCCGGGACAGGGGGGGCGGCTTTCTTT,-,TRBV27,TRBJ1-1,TRBD1
CASSLPHTGGGLGGYTF,TGTGCCAGCAGCTTACCCCACACAGGGGGCGGCCTTGGTGGCTACACCTTC,few,TRBV28,TRBJ1-2,TRBD1
CASSGGAYEKLFF,TGTGCCAGCAGTGGTGGGGCGTATGAAAAACTGTTTTTT,once,TRBV2,TRBJ1-4,-
CASSPKYRAPGTVDHVEAFF,TGTGCCAGCAGCCCGAAGTACAGGGCTCCCGGGACAGTAGATCATGTTGAAGCTTTCTTT,many,TRBV4-2,TRBJ1-1,TRBD1
CASSEPGTGIPEAFF,TGTGCCAGCAGTGAACCCGGGACAGGGATTCCTGAAGCTTTCTTT,many,TRBV6-1,TRBJ1-1,TRBD1
CASSQRASTEAFF,TGTGCCAGCTCACAGAGGGCGAGCACTGAAGCTTTCTTT,many,TRBV18,TRBJ1-1,-
CASSTRRGNTEAFF,TGTGCCAGCAGTACCCGGAGGGGGAACACTGAAGCTTTCTTT,-,TRBV28,TRBJ1-1,-
CASSRTSGNYEQYF,TGTGCCAGCTCACGGACTAGCGGGAACTACGAGCAGTACTTC,many,TRBV5-3,TRBJ2-7,TRBD2
CASSLTVTSGELFF,TGTGCCAGCAGCTTAACCGTCACTAGTGGGGAGCTGTTTTTT,many,TRBV7-3,TRBJ2-2,-
CASSLTDRSNEKLFF,TGTGCCAGCAGCTTAACAGACAGGTCGAATGAAAAACTGTTTTTT,-,TRBV27,TRBJ1-4,-
CASSNQGLVNYGYTF,TGTGCCAGCAGCAACCAGGGTTTAGTGAACTATGGCTACACCTTC,many,TRBV7-2,TRBJ1-2,-
CASSYPRGEQYF,TGTGCCAGCAGTTACCCGAGAGGCGAGCAGTACTTC,-,TRBV6-8,TRBJ2-7,-
CASSLSPQVAGNTIYF,TGTGCCAGCAGTTTATCCCCCCAGGTGGCTGGAAACACCATATATTTT,many,TRBV27,TRBJ1-3,-
CASSYPRSGRKNEQYF,TGTGCCAGCAGTTACCCCCGGAGCGGGAGAAAAAACGAGCAGTACTTC,many,TRBV6-6,TRBJ2-7,TRBD2
CASSRTTGVSYTF,TGTGCCAGCAGCCGGACTACAGGGGTTAGCTACACCTTC,many,TRBV28,TRBJ1-2,TRBD1
CATGGLAVIGGELFF,TGTGCCACTGGGGGACTAGCGGTCATTGGCGGGGAGCTGTTTTTT,once,TRBV19,TRBJ2-2,TRBD2
CASSLGHRGYEQYF,TGCGCCAGCAGCTTAGGGCACCGGGGCTACGAGCAGTACTTC,many,TRBV5-1,TRBJ2-7,-
CASSPPRASETQYF,TGTGCCAGCAGTCCCCCAAGGGCTTCAGAGACCCAGTACTTC,many,TRBV12-3/TRBV12-4,TRBJ2-5,-
CASKGTGQETQYF,TGTGCCAGCAAGGGGACAGGTCAAGAGACCCAGTACTTC,many,TRBV6-8,TRBJ2-5,TRBD1
CSVPGEGYEQYF,TGCAGCGTTCCTGGGGAAGGCTACGAGCAGTACTTC,many,TRBV29-1,TRBJ2-7,-